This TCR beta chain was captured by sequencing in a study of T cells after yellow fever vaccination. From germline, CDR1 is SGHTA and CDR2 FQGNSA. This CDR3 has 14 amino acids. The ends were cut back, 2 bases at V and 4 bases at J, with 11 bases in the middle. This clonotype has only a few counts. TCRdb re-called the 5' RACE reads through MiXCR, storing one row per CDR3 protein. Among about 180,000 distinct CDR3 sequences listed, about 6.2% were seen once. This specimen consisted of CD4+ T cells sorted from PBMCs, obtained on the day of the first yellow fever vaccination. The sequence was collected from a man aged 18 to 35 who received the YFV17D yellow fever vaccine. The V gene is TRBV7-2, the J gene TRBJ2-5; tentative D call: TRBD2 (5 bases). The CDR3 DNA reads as TGTGCCAGCAGCTTATGGCTAGCTTCAGAGACCCAGTACTTC. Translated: CASSLWLASETQYF.